This T cell receptor beta chain appears in the sequencing data of a study of spatial heterogeneity in lung cancer. Study summary: After resection, follow-up PBMC samples were sequenced when available, at a median of about 2 years later. Raw reads showed each unique TCR and UMI combination turning up more than ten times on average. Findings of the study overall: Compared with follow-up, resection was when ubiquitous expanded tumor TCRs appeared in blood more.

TCRdb redid the calling of the 5' RACE reads with MiXCR, one entry per CDR3 protein. The sample records about 70,000 distinct CDR3 sequences, around 9.3% being singletons. This clonotype came up a few times. Its specificity is not known. CDR1 MNHEY and CDR2 SMNVEV come from the germline V gene (reference sequence). The length of the CDR3 is 13 residues. The V end was cut by 8 bases, the J end by 8 bases, with 13 bases between. Time point noted: blood at routine non-recurrence follow-up after resection. Unsorted samples of tumor, nontumor lung or frozen PBMC had their whole RNA sequenced. The sample here was PBMCs, taken at follow-up. The receptor's source is a female donor with early-stage non-small cell lung cancer. V usage is TRBV27 and J usage is TRBJ1-6, with D possibly being TRBD1 (6 bases). CDR3 sequence: CASRTGFHSPLHF. CDR3 sequence (DNA): TGTGCCAGCCGTACAGGGTTTCATTCACCCCTCCACTTT.